The 28 T cell receptor beta chains given below trace back to one sample, sequenced in a study of regulatory T cells in long-lasting Graves disease. CDR3 regions were amplified by Arm-PCR using iRepertoire HTBI primers to build TCR beta libraries. TCRdb independently ran MiXCR on the multiplex PCR reads; one entry per CDR3 protein. The sample includes approximately 400,000 distinct CDR3 sequences, 20% to 25% of them seen just once. Regarding time point: persistent/refractory GD, antithyroid drugs over 5 years with positive TRAb. RNA isolated from PBMCs was used to make the TCR library. The sample in question was peripheral blood mononuclear cells (PBMCs), obtained when the disease was refractory, from a patient treated with antithyroid drugs. The receptors shown here come from a middle-aged woman with Graves disease.

In this sample, this clonotype turned up many times. The CDR3 nucleotides are TGTGCCAGCAGTGAGATGTCCAAGACTAGCGGGAGGGCCCAAGAGCAGTACTTC. Amino acid sequence: CASSEMSKTSGRAQEQYF. The chain carries TRBV6-1 and TRBJ2-7, with TRBD2 matching 14 bases. The CDR3 runs 18 residues. The germline gives CDR1 MNHNS, CDR2 SASEGT. The trim removed 3 bases at V and 7 bases at J, leaving 14 bases unmatched.

Ten or more counts support this clonotype. This chain links TRBV20-1 with TRBJ2-5; 15 bases agree with TRBD2. J was trimmed by 6 bases and V by 5 bases; bases with no gene match: 7. CDR1 DFQATT and CDR2 SNEGSKA come from the germline V gene (reference sequence). The CDR3 sequence is 15 residues long. CDR3 DNA: TGCAGTGCTCGAGGACTAGCGGGAGGGTTACAGACCCAGTACTTC. This encodes CSARGLAGGLQTQYF.

There are many counts of this clonotype. The chain recombines TRBV28 with TRBJ2-7; 8 bases map to TRBD1. The V and J ends lost 2 bases and 1 base, in that order; junction bases with no gene match: 10. This CDR3 comprises 17 residues. Germline CDR1 is MDHEN and CDR2 is SYDVKM. The CDR3 nucleotides are TGTGCCAGCAGTTTAGTTTGGGGACAGGCGAATTCCTACGAGCAGTACTTC. Its translation is CASSLVWGQANSYEQYF.

As concerns this clonotype: This may arise from a read error, as a much more abundant clone is one base away. The V gene is TRBV2, the J gene TRBJ1-4, with 7 bases lining up with TRBD1. Germline CDR1 SNHLY, CDR2 FYNNEI. The CDR3 length is 17 residues. V was pared by 1 base and J by 8 bases, with 13 bases of the junction left unmatched. The CDR3 sequence is CASSEVGGGLVGEKLFF. In nucleotides, the CDR3 is TGTGCCAGCAGTGAAGTTGGAGGGGGCCTGGTGGGGGAAAAACTGTTTTTT.

The CDR3 here is CASSEDRTSGNEQFF. DNA for the CDR3: TGTGCCAGCAGTGAAGATCGGACTAGCGGCAATGAGCAGTTCTTC. The J gene is TRBJ2-1, the V gene TRBV2; the match to TRBD2 covers 10 bases. With 1 base clipped from V and 6 bases from J, the junction kept 3 bases outside the gene matches. There are 15 residues in the CDR3. CDR1 is SNHLY, CDR2 FYNNEI, per germline.

This clonotype has only a few counts. The CDR3 is CASSVGTMNTEAFF. CDR3 bases: TGTGCCAGCAGCGTAGGGACAATGAACACTGAAGCTTTCTTT. V usage is TRBV9 and J usage is TRBJ1-1; D is perhaps TRBD1 (5 bases). The CDR3 has 14 amino acids. Germline loops: CDR1 SGDLS, CDR2 YYNGEE. Deletions cut 0 bases from V and 0 bases from J, with 6 bases between.

The chain recombines TRBV28 with TRBJ2-5; D uncertain. The germline V gene encodes CDR1 MDHEN and CDR2 SYDVKM. The CDR3 covers 13 residues. V gave up 4 bases and J gave up 4 bases, with 10 bases separating them. The CDR3 DNA follows: TGTGCCAGCAGTTCCCCTCCTCTAGAGACCCAGTACTTC. It yields the protein CASSSPPLETQYF.

This clonotype has more than one count but fewer than ten. The rearrangement uses TRBV12-5 and TRBJ1-1; TRBD1 matches 11 bases. After removal of 2 bases from V and 3 bases from J, the junction contained 11 bases not matched to a gene. The CDR3 covers 18 residues. Germline V gene sequence: CDR1 LGHNT, CDR2 FRNRAP. The CDR3 DNA is TGTGCTAGTGGTTTGTCCTCGACTGGGACAGGGGGGTACACTGAAGCTTTCTTT. This encodes CASGLSSTGTGGYTEAFF.

The table lists this clonotype with a few counts. The chain has TRBV6-1 and TRBJ1-1; 8 positions match TRBD1. The CDR3 length is 13 residues. V lost 5 bases and J lost 5; bases outside the gene matches: 4. Looked up from germline, CDR1 is MNHNS and CDR2 is SASEGT. The CDR3 here is CASSQGAETEAFF. CDR3 coding DNA: TGTGCCAGCAGTCAGGGGGCCGAAACTGAAGCTTTCTTT.

Notes on this clonotype: This could be a read error, since a much larger clone is one nucleotide away. V gene TRBV28 combines with J gene TRBJ2-4, with D possibly being TRBD1 or TRBD2 (6 bases each). This CDR3 has 9 residues. Germline-derived CDR1 and CDR2 are MDHEN and SYDVKM. The CDR3 sequence: CGRGSIQYF. The CDR3 DNA reads as TGTGGGAGGGGGTCCATTCAGTACTTC.

The chain combines TRBV19 with TRBJ1-5; D gene unclear. The CDR3 is 13 amino acids. Trimming pared 7 bases from V and 9 bases from J, leaving 16 bases between. The germline CDR1 and CDR2 sequences are LNHDA and SQIVND (reference sequence). The CDR3 here is CASTTNRARPQHF. In nucleotides, the CDR3 is TGTGCCAGTACCACGAACCGGGCTCGGCCCCAGCATTTT. The entire variable domain, with the rest obtained from reference TRBV19 and TRBJ1-5, is as follows: DGGITQSPKYLFRKEGQNVTLSCEQNLNHDAMYWYRQDPGQGLRLIYYSQIVNDFQKGDIAEGYSVSREKKESFPLTVTSAQKNPTAFYLCASTTNRARPQHFGDGTRLSIL.

The chain couples TRBV20-1 to TRBJ1-5; D might be TRBD1 (5 bases). From germline, CDR1 is DFQATT and CDR2 SNEGSKA (reference sequence). The germline V and J ends were trimmed by 4 bases and 6 bases, with 16 bases remaining between them. The length of the CDR3 is 14 residues. The CDR3 bases are TGCAGTGCTACTACTGGGGGTAAGGGTCAGCCCCAGCATTTT. This encodes CSATTGGKGQPQHF.

The table lists this clonotype with many counts. The V and J genes are TRBV15 and TRBJ2-5; D tentatively fits TRBD1 or TRBD2 (5 bases each). V was cut by 6 bases and J by 5 bases, with 10 bases left in between. The germline CDR1 and CDR2 sequences are LNHNV and YYDKDF (reference sequence). This CDR3 is 12 amino acids long. The CDR3 sequence: CATRGVRETQYF. DNA for the CDR3: TGTGCCACCAGGGGGGTGCGGGAGACCCAGTACTTC. Supplemented by reference TRBV15 and TRBJ2-5, the full variable domain reads DAMVIQNPRYQVTQFGKPVTLSCSQTLNHNVMYWYQQKSSQAPKLLFHYYDKDFNNEADTPDNFQSRRPNTSFCFLDIRSPGLGDTAMYLCATRGVRETQYFGPGTRLLVL.

As regards this clonotype: The junction does not match germline at one end; this may be a read error. The chain recombines TRBV6-5 with TRBJ2-2, with 13 bases matching TRBD2. The length of the CDR3 is 18 residues. Looked up from germline, CDR1 is MNHEY and CDR2 is SVGAGI. In DNA form, the CDR3 reads TGTGCCAGCAGTTACCGGACTAGCGGGAGTATGTACACCGGGGAGCTGGTTTTT. Protein sequence: CASSYRTSGSMYTGELVF.

This clonotype was counted between two and nine times. The V gene is TRBV13, the J gene TRBJ2-5; 13 bases map to TRBD2. The CDR3 runs to 17 residues. Germline CDR1 and CDR2: PRHDT and FYEKMQ (reference sequence). The V gene end was trimmed by 5 bases and the J gene end by 2 bases; junction bases not matched to a gene: 8. The CDR3, as DNA: TGTGCCAGCAGCGACAGGACTAGCGGGAGTGGACAAGAGACCCAGTACTTC. This codes for CASSDRTSGSGQETQYF.

V and J are TRBV11-1 and TRBJ1-3, with D unresolved. Germline V gene sequence: CDR1 SGHAT, CDR2 FQDESV (reference sequence). V was pared by 4 bases and J by 4 bases, with 8 bases between. The CDR3 length is 13 residues. This CDR3 is CASSYNPGNTIYF. The CDR3, as DNA: TGTGCCAGCAGCTACAACCCAGGAAACACCATATATTTT.

The chain links TRBV12-3 or TRBV12-4 to TRBJ2-1; D gene unclear. V was trimmed by 6 bases and J by 6 bases, leaving 15 bases between them. The CDR3 totals 14 residues. The CDR3 DNA reads as TGTGCCAGCAGACATCCAGAGCGAACCAATGAGCAGTTCTTC. Amino acid sequence: CASRHPERTNEQFF.

This clonotype has a count of ten or more. The chain has TRBV11-2 and TRBJ2-5; D unresolved. Germline CDR1 SGHAT, CDR2 FQNNGV. CDR3 length equals 13 residues. V was shortened by 3 bases and J by 3 bases, with 8 bases between the two germline ends. Here the CDR3 reads CASSFNQEETQYF. The CDR3 DNA reads TGTGCCAGCAGCTTTAATCAGGAAGAGACCCAGTACTTC.

The chain is built from TRBV19 and TRBJ2-2; D uncertain. V was shortened by 10 bases and J by 3 bases, with 9 bases between the two germline ends. This CDR3 is built from 12 residues. CDR1 and CDR2 from the germline V gene are LNHDA and SQIVND (reference sequence). CDR3 residues: CATRRDTGELFF. The CDR3 region has the DNA TGTGCCACAAGACGGGACACCGGGGAGCTGTTTTTT.

Many counts were recorded for this clonotype. The chain recombines TRBV20-1 with TRBJ2-4; weak D call: TRBD1 (5 bases). The CDR3 consists of 13 residues. CDR1 DFQATT and CDR2 SNEGSKA come from the germline V gene (reference sequence). V was pared by 5 bases and J by 8 bases, with 16 bases between. The CDR3 is CSAEGAPSDIQYF. The CDR3 DNA is TGCAGTGCTGAAGGGGCGCCAAGCGACATTCAGTACTTC.

This clonotype was detected ten times or more. The chain joins TRBV12-3 or TRBV12-4 to TRBJ1-5, with D perhaps matching TRBD1 (5 bases). The CDR3 extends over 14 amino acids. The V gene lost 5 bases and the J gene lost 6 bases, with 14 bases spanning the gap. This CDR3 is CASSPTQGFQPQHF. The CDR3 region has the DNA TGTGCCAGCAGTCCAACGCAGGGATTTCAGCCCCAGCATTTT.

In this sample, this clonotype turned up many times. This rearrangement joins TRBV2 to TRBJ1-2; the D is unclear. This CDR3 spans 13 amino acids. Germline V CDR1 and CDR2: SNHLY, FYNNEI. V lost 6 bases and J 4 bases, leaving 12 bases between the germline ends. In nucleotides, the CDR3 is TGTGCCAGCAGAGGCGGGTTGGGCTATGGCTACACCTTC. It is translated as CASRGGLGYGYTF.

This clonotype was recorded a few times. The chain links TRBV6-2 or TRBV6-3 to TRBJ1-6; D is possibly TRBD1 (6 bases). The V end lost 2 bases, the J end lost 9 bases, and 11 bases lay between the germline ends. This CDR3 comprises 14 residues. CDR1 is MNHEY, CDR2 SVGEGT, per germline. The CDR3 DNA is TGTGCCAGCAGTTACGACAGGTCAAGTTCACCCCTCCACTTT. Translated: CASSYDRSSSPLHF.

J is TRBJ2-7 and V is TRBV19; TRBD1 agrees at 7 bases. The CDR3 consists of 15 residues. Germline V gene data show CDR1 as LNHDA and CDR2 as SQIVND (reference sequence). V trimming: 4 bases; J trimming: 4 bases; junction bases outside the gene matches: 10. The CDR3 region has the DNA TGTGCCAGTAGTACAAGACAGGGTGGCTGGTACGAGCAGTACTTC. Its protein product is CASSTRQGGWYEQYF.

This clonotype was counted many times. The junction and the germline gene differ at one end; a read error may be behind it. The chain has TRBV2 and TRBJ2-5; the match to TRBD1 covers 10 bases. In germline, CDR1 is SNHLY, CDR2 FYNNEI. CDR3 size: 13 residues. The CDR3 loop is CASRGPTGTGEDF. CDR3 bases: TGTGCCAGCAGAGGACCTACCGGGACAGGGGAAGACTTC.

This clonotype showed up many times. The V and J genes are TRBV28 and TRBJ2-7, with D possibly called TRBD1 or TRBD2 (5 bases each). CDR1 is MDHEN, CDR2 SYDVKM, per germline. This CDR3 is built from 13 residues. The V end was cut by 3 bases, the J end by 3 bases, with 9 bases between. Written as DNA, the CDR3 is TGTGCCAGCAGTTTGGGGGTCGACTACGAGCAGTACTTC. Translation: CASSLGVDYEQYF.

This clonotype was detected many times. The rearrangement joins TRBV28 to TRBJ1-1; D perhaps matches TRBD1 (6 bases). From germline, CDR1 is MDHEN and CDR2 SYDVKM. Trimming pared 3 bases from V and 8 bases from J, leaving 13 bases between. This CDR3 is built from 13 residues. The CDR3 DNA is TGTGCCAGCAGTTTCAGGGGTTCGAGGGAAGCTTTCTTT. It encodes CASSFRGSREAFF.

This clonotype was counted ten times or more. The chain recombines TRBV25-1 with TRBJ2-4, with no clear D. V gave up 6 bases and J gave up 7 bases, with 10 bases separating them. The CDR3 is 12 residues long. Germline V gene lookup returns CDR1 MGHDK and CDR2 SYGVNS. The CDR3 DNA reads as TGTGCCAGCAGCACATCTAGTAACATTCAGTACTTC. It codes for CASSTSSNIQYF.